This T cell receptor beta chain was found in a study of T cell responses to AZD1222 COVID-19 vaccine. Study-wide points: There were mostly white British donors and more females than males, and clonal diversity was possibly underestimated. After the peak T cell response, and only then, were repertoires sampled. An increase in Spike-specific TCR breadth and depth was observed after two AZD1222 doses.

Germline CDR1 MDHEN, CDR2 SYDVKM. The CDR3 loop spans 14 amino acids. V trimming: 5 bases; J trimming: 4 bases; junction bases outside the gene matches: 8. Sequencing used immunoSEQ multiplex PCR; TCRdb keeps in-frame clones, though not all of them. The top ten clones hold over 12% of a sample with about 64,000 clones, about four fifths of them seen once. Both about-4-week and about-12-week second-dose recipients were combined. Concerning this clone itself: The antigen is unknown.

The rearrangement links TRBV28 to TRBJ2-7; 7 positions match TRBD1. The sequence derives from an adult who received the AZD1222 COVID-19 vaccine. Sample: peripheral blood, taken 28 days after the second AZD1222 dose. The CDR3 DNA is TGTGCCAGCAGTCCAATAGGGGGCTGGTACGAGCAGTACTTC. Its protein product is CASSPIGGWYEQYF.